Below, 30 T cell receptor beta chains from the same sample are listed, as sequenced in a study of blood T cell repertoires in COVID-19. Some clones are missing from TCRdb's copy, which holds only in-frame ones; the method was immunoSEQ multiplex PCR. The sample shows some 500,000 clones, 88% of them seen only once. Sequenced sample: PBMCs or T cells enriched from blood (not recorded which). Receptor source: a woman aged 35 to 49 who had recovered from COVID-19.

This chain uses TRBV3-1 (or the pseudogene TRBV3-2) with TRBJ1-6; TRBD1 aligns across 8 bases. This CDR3 region has 15 residues. V was pared by 8 bases and J by 5 bases, with 8 bases of the junction left unmatched. CDR1 is LGHDT, CDR2 YNNKEL, per germline (reference sequence). The CDR3 spells CASASPTGDNSPLHF. CDR3 nucleotide sequence: TGTGCCAGCGCCTCTCCGACAGGGGATAATTCACCCCTCCACTTT.

The DNA for the CDR3 is TGCGCCAGCAGTGAGAAAAGCGGGAGTGGCAATGAGCAGTTCTTC. It translates to CASSEKSGSGNEQFF. The chain employs TRBV10-1 and TRBJ2-1, with 8 positions matching TRBD2. From germline, CDR1 is WNHNN and CDR2 SYGVQD (reference sequence). Unmatched junction bases numbered 6, after V lost 2 bases and J lost 6 bases. The CDR3 is 15 amino acids.

V is TRBV7-2 and J is TRBJ1-2; 7 bases agree with TRBD1. The CDR3 has 13 residues. Germline V gene data show CDR1 as SGHTA and CDR2 as FQGNSA. The ends lost 6 bases at V and 4 bases at J; junction bases unmatched: 5. The chain's CDR3 is CASRLTGIYGYTF. The DNA of the CDR3 is TGTGCCAGCAGGTTGACAGGGATCTATGGCTACACCTTC.

For the CDR3, the DNA is TGCGCCAGCAGCATGGGACAAAACACTGAAGCTTTCTTT. It is translated as CASSMGQNTEAFF. V gene TRBV5-1 combines with J gene TRBJ1-1; a possible D gene is TRBD1 (6 bases). Germline V gene lookup returns CDR1 SGHRS and CDR2 YFSETQ. Trimming removed 4 bases at V and 2 bases at J, with 9 bases between. The CDR3 runs to 13 residues.

The gene calls are TRBV5-1 and TRBJ2-5; TRBD1 matches 7 bases. This CDR3 spans 16 amino acids. V was clipped by 3 bases and J by 2 bases; unmatched bases: 10. In germline, CDR1 is SGHRS, CDR2 YFSETQ. The CDR3 region is CASSSSGTAGQETQYF. CDR3 DNA: TGCGCCAGCAGCTCATCCGGGACAGCTGGACAAGAGACCCAGTACTTC.

This chain links TRBV2 with TRBJ2-1, with TRBD2 identical over 12 bases. CDR3 length: 16 amino acids. V shed 7 bases, J shed 0 bases, and the junction held 4 bases outside the gene matches. Germline V CDR1 and CDR2: SNHLY, FYNNEI. CDR3 sequence reads: CASTGLAGRSYNEQFF. CDR3 bases: TGTGCCAGCACCGGACTAGCGGGACGCTCCTACAATGAGCAGTTCTTC.

This clone has a single count. CDR3 amino acids: CASSQNTGTGFHEQYF. The CDR3 DNA reads as TGCGCCAGCAGCCAAAATACCGGGACAGGGTTCCACGAGCAGTACTTC. The chain recombines TRBV5-1 with TRBJ2-7, with 9 bases fitting TRBD1. Germline values: CDR1 SGHRS, CDR2 YFSETQ. This CDR3 contains 16 residues. J gave up 5 bases and V 4 bases, and 13 bases lay outside the gene matches.

The CDR3 is CASSYRDRGWDQPQHF. Written as DNA, the CDR3 is TGTGCCAGCTCGTACCGGGACAGGGGTTGGGATCAGCCCCAGCATTTT. The chain joins TRBV18 to TRBJ1-5; 10 bases align to TRBD1. This CDR3 spans 16 amino acids. The germline CDR1 and CDR2 sequences are KGHSH and LQKENI. Trimming took 6 bases from V and 5 from J; bases not matched to a gene: 10.

The V gene is TRBV12-3 or TRBV12-4, the J gene TRBJ1-1; maybe TRBD1 (6 bases). Trimming shortened V by 6 bases and J by 11 bases, and 13 bases separated the two germline ends. CDR3 length equals 11 residues. The CDR3 reads CASSQGSWAFF. The CDR3 DNA is TGTGCCAGCAGCCAGGGGTCTTGGGCTTTCTTT.

The chain couples TRBV5-6 to TRBJ1-2; the D gene is possibly TRBD1 (5 bases). This CDR3 region has 16 residues. Trimming shortened V by 1 base and J by 7 bases, and 20 bases separated the two germline ends. Germline assignment: CDR1 SGHDT and CDR2 YYEEEE. For the CDR3, the DNA is TGTGCCAGCAGCTTGAGGGTAGGGGTAAATTTTCTTGGCTACACCTTC. Its protein is CASSLRVGVNFLGYTF.

This sequence joins TRBV7-2 and TRBJ1-1; 7 bases are shared with TRBD1. Germline V gives CDR1 SGHTA, CDR2 FQGNSA. The CDR3 covers 15 residues. J lost 6 bases, V lost 4 bases, and 11 bases had no gene match. CDR3 in DNA: TGTGCCAGCAGCTGGGACCACAGGGGTAATCCTGAAGCTTTCTTT. This translates into CASSWDHRGNPEAFF.

The V call is TRBV11-3, the J call TRBJ2-4, with 7 bases aligning to TRBD1. Germline lookup yields CDR1 SGHNT and CDR2 YENEEA. With V trimmed by 3 bases and J by 4 bases, 15 bases remained unmatched. The CDR3 runs 18 residues. The DNA of the CDR3 is TGTGCCAGCAGCTTTGGGTTAGTGGGAGAGACAGGGAAAAACATTCAGTACTTC. Its translation: CASSFGLVGETGKNIQYF.

V gene TRBV11-3 combines with J gene TRBJ2-1; 7 positions agree with TRBD1. The trim removed 0 bases at V and 5 bases at J, leaving 4 bases unmatched. The CDR3 totals 15 residues. Germline CDR1 SGHNT, CDR2 YENEEA. The CDR3 nucleotides read TGTGCCAGCAGCTTAGATGGGACAGTTAACAATGAGCAGTTCTTC. Translating gives CASSLDGTVNNEQFF. The full variable domain, rest sourced from reference TRBV11-3 and TRBJ2-1, is EAGVVQSPRYKIIEKKQPVAFWCNPISGHNTLYWYLQNLGQGPELLIRYENEEAVDDSQLPKDRFSAERLKGVDSTLKIQPAELGDSAVYLCASSLDGTVNNEQFFGPGTRLTVL.

The V gene is TRBV6-5, the J gene TRBJ1-2; D is ambiguous. This CDR3 is 11 amino acids long. Deletions cut 6 bases from V and 9 bases from J, with 11 bases between. Germline values: CDR1 MNHEY, CDR2 SVGAGI. CDR3 nucleotide sequence: TGTGCCAGCAGATTGGGGAGAAGCTACACCTTC. Its protein is CASRLGRSYTF.

The chain has TRBV18 and TRBJ2-7; 9 bases are shared with TRBD2. CDR3 length: 15 amino acids. J was trimmed by 5 bases and V by 1 base; bases with no gene match: 6. The germline CDR1 and CDR2 sequences are KGHSH and LQKENI. The CDR3 region has the DNA TGTGCCAGCTCACCACTAGCGGGAGCAGGGGACGAGCAGTACTTC. Protein: CASSPLAGAGDEQYF.

This sequence joins TRBV6-4 and TRBJ2-7; the D gene is possibly TRBD2 (6 bases). The germline V gene encodes CDR1 MRHNA and CDR2 SNTAGT. V was cut by 5 bases and J by 3 bases, with 11 bases left in between. The CDR3 extends over 13 amino acids. The CDR3 coding sequence is TGTGCCAGCAGTCCGGGACTGAACTACGAGCAGTACTTC. Protein: CASSPGLNYEQYF.

The chain employs TRBV28 and TRBJ1-2; maybe TRBD1 (5 bases). Germline CDR1 reads MDHEN; CDR2 reads SYDVKM. Trimming cost V 5 bases and J 2 bases, with 12 bases left between them. The CDR3 loop spans 14 amino acids. CDR3 DNA: TGTGCCAGCAGTCTCTCAGGGTCCAACTATGGCTACACCTTC. It is translated as CASSLSGSNYGYTF.

The chain is built from TRBV5-1 and TRBJ2-7; 9 nucleotides agree with TRBD1. This CDR3 is 14 amino acids long. J gave up 6 bases and V 5 bases, and 9 bases lay outside the gene matches. Germline assignment: CDR1 SGHRS and CDR2 YFSETQ. The CDR3 is CASSPGTGSLEQYF. CDR3 nucleotide sequence: TGCGCCAGCAGTCCCGGGACAGGGTCGCTCGAGCAGTACTTC.

The J gene is TRBJ2-1, the V gene TRBV7-2; TRBD2 matches 9 bases. This CDR3 has 15 residues. Looked up from germline, CDR1 is SGHTA and CDR2 is FQGNSA. V lost 3 bases to trimming and J lost 7 bases; unmatched junction nucleotides: 7. The DNA for the CDR3 is TGTGCCAGCAGCTTGGTAGCGGGGGCTTGGAATGAGCAGTTCTTC. Translating gives CASSLVAGAWNEQFF.

The V gene is TRBV7-2, the J gene TRBJ2-3; 13 bases line up with TRBD2. CDR1 is SGHTA and CDR2 is FQGNSA in the germline V gene. The ends lost 3 bases at V and 7 bases at J; junction bases unmatched: 10. The CDR3 runs to 17 residues. The CDR3: CASSLVRTSGRGNTQYF. The DNA of the CDR3 is TGTGCCAGCAGCTTGGTCCGGACTAGCGGGAGAGGCAATACGCAGTATTTT.

The chain recombines TRBV9 with TRBJ1-2, with TRBD1 matching over 9 bases. Germline V gene lookup returns CDR1 SGDLS and CDR2 YYNGEE. This CDR3 is 12 amino acids long. Germline trimming cut 4 bases from V and 8 bases from J; bases unmatched to any gene: 3. CDR3 loop: CASSPDRGGYTF. CDR3 DNA sequence: TGTGCCAGCAGCCCGGACAGGGGCGGCTACACCTTC. The entire variable domain, with the rest obtained from reference TRBV9 and TRBJ1-2, is as follows: DSGVTQTPKHLITATGQRVTLRCSPRSGDLSVYWYQQSLDQGLQFLIQYYNGEERAKGNILERFSAQQFPDLHSELNLSSLELGDSALYFCASSPDRGGYTFGSGTRLTVV.

The chain combines TRBV5-4 with TRBJ1-4; 8 bases agree with TRBD1. There are 14 residues in the CDR3. The V segment lost 1 base and the J segment 6 bases; nucleotides outside the gene matches: 2. The germline V gene encodes CDR1 SGHNT and CDR2 YYREEE (reference sequence). CDR3 nucleotides: TGTGCCAGCAGCTTGAAACAGGGGGATGAAAAACTGTTTTTT. Its protein product is CASSLKQGDEKLFF.

The V call is TRBV11-3, the J call TRBJ2-3, with D tentatively TRBD1 (6 bases). The germline CDR1 and CDR2 sequences are SGHNT and YENEEA. V was trimmed by 5 bases and J by 4 bases, leaving 28 bases between them. The CDR3 extends over 19 amino acids. The CDR3 nucleotides read TGTGCCAGCAGCCAGCCCGGGACATTTTCTAGGGGTCCCCCAGATACGCAGTATTTT. Encoded protein: CASSQPGTFSRGPPDTQYF.

The rearrangement links TRBV7-9 to TRBJ2-7, with D maybe TRBD1 (6 bases). The ends were cut back, 6 bases at V and 3 bases at J, with 12 bases in the middle. CDR1 is SEHNR, CDR2 FQNEAQ, per germline (reference sequence). This CDR3 spans 13 amino acids. The CDR3 region has the DNA TGTGCCAGCAGGACGGACAGAGACTACGAGCAGTACTTC. As protein: CASRTDRDYEQYF.

The chain is built from TRBV12-3 or TRBV12-4 and TRBJ1-4, with 9 bases that match TRBD1. V lost 4 bases to trimming and J lost 7 bases; unmatched junction nucleotides: 1. The CDR3 length is 13 residues. The CDR3 spells CASSYRGREKLFF. The DNA of the CDR3 is TGTGCCAGCAGTTACAGGGGGCGTGAAAAACTGTTTTTT.

This clone has more than one count but fewer than ten. Distinct nucleotide sequences in the sample also encode this CDR3. The CDR3 reads CASSPSGGSYNEQFF. The DNA for the CDR3 is TGTGCCAGCAGTCCTAGCGGAGGCTCCTACAATGAGCAGTTCTTC. The chain combines TRBV2 with TRBJ2-1, with TRBD2 identical over 7 bases. This CDR3 region has 15 residues. Germline V lookup: CDR1 SNHLY, CDR2 FYNNEI. After removal of 5 bases from V and 0 bases from J, the junction contained 4 bases not matched to a gene.

V is TRBV29-1 and J is TRBJ1-1; unclear D gene. Looked up from germline, CDR1 is SQVTM and CDR2 is ANQGSEA. The CDR3 covers 12 residues. The V and J ends lost 6 bases and 7 bases respectively, with 15 bases between them. CDR3 nucleotide sequence: TGCAGCGTGAGACTCATAGGAGATGAAGCTTTCTTT. Translated: CSVRLIGDEAFF.

The V gene is TRBV6-5, the J gene TRBJ1-6; D is ambiguous. The V and J ends lost 2 bases and 11 bases respectively, with 13 bases between them. Per the germline V gene, CDR1 is MNHEY and CDR2 is SVGAGI. This CDR3 has 14 amino acids. CDR3 protein: CASSYKVSAAPLHF. The DNA of the CDR3 is TGTGCCAGCAGTTACAAAGTCTCCGCAGCACCCCTCCACTTT.

DNA for the CDR3: TGTGCCAGCAGCCAAGCACTAGCGGGAGGGTACGAGCAGTACTTC. It translates to CASSQALAGGYEQYF. The chain links TRBV4-2 to TRBJ2-7; TRBD2 agrees at 13 bases. The V gene's germline CDR1 is LGHNA and CDR2 YNFKEQ. This CDR3 contains 15 residues. With V trimmed by 1 base and J by 4 bases, 1 base remained unmatched.

CDR3 bases: TGTGCCAGCCTAAGCGATTCCACTGAAGCTTTCTTT. Its protein is CASLSDSTEAFF. The chain combines TRBV19 with TRBJ1-1; D is unclear. Germline CDR1 LNHDA, CDR2 SQIVND (reference sequence). The CDR3 runs to 12 residues. V gave up 9 bases and J gave up 4 bases, with 12 bases separating them.